This TCR beta chain was observed in a study of response to subunit inactivated influenza vaccine. TCRdb re-analysed the RT-PCR reads in MiXCR, keeping a single row per CDR3 protein. Among 450,000 to 700,000 distinct CDR3 sequences listed, around 15% were seen once. This clonotype was seen only a few times. No antigen is known for it. The germline gives CDR1 MNHEY, CDR2 SVGAGI. The V end was cut by 3 bases, the J end by 4 bases, with 15 bases between. The CDR3 sequence is 15 residues long. General study findings and limits: After each seasonal influenza vaccination, few new T cells are recruited, the authors suggested.

This TCR was sampled from a man aged 50 to 59 who received an inactivated influenza vaccine. The sample was PBMCs from blood, taken about 13 days after vaccination. The chain links TRBV6-5 to TRBJ1-2, with a possible D match to TRBD1 (6 bases). The CDR3 nucleotides are TGTGCCAGCAGTTATGCCAGGGGCTCCGTCTATGGCTACACCTTC. Amino acids: CASSYARGSVYGYTF.